Following are 14 T cell receptor beta chains from one sample sequenced in a study of blood T cell repertoires in COVID-19 (dated by TCRdb to the early 2020s). Library preparation employed the immunoSEQ multiplex PCR assay. TCRdb retrieved this table from immuneACCESS and kept in-frame rearrangements only. Not all clones are present; in checked studies, unresolved V genes account for under half, and no reason is known for the remainder. The sample table shows over 250,000 clones, and about nine tenths are seen once. The top ten clones comprise around 10% of the sample. Specimen: PBMCs or T cells enriched from blood (not recorded which). All receptors derive from a woman younger than 30 who had recovered from COVID-19.

This clone appeared once. This rearrangement joins TRBV7-8 to TRBJ1-2, with TRBD1 matching 10 bases. The V segment lost 4 bases and the J segment 1 base; nucleotides outside the gene matches: 0. Germline CDR1 reads SGHVS; CDR2 reads FQNEAQ. The CDR3 runs 14 residues. The CDR3 here is CASSWDRGNYGYTF. DNA of the CDR3: TGTGCCAGCAGCTGGGACAGGGGTAACTATGGCTACACCTTC.

The chain is built from TRBV12-3 or TRBV12-4 and TRBJ1-1; D is unclear. The CDR3 totals 11 residues. V lost 6 bases and J lost 6, with 8 bases in between. The CDR3 sequence: CASRLNAEAFF. CDR3 sequence (DNA): TGTGCCAGCAGACTAAACGCTGAAGCTTTCTTT.

The rearrangement uses TRBV12-3 or TRBV12-4 and TRBJ1-2; D is perhaps TRBD1 (5 bases). This CDR3 is built from 13 residues. V gave up 6 bases and J gave up 1 base, with 9 bases separating them. The CDR3 region is CASRSDSNYGYTF. CDR3 coding DNA: TGTGCCAGCAGATCCGACAGTAACTATGGCTACACCTTC.

The chain employs TRBV5-1 and TRBJ2-2; no firm D call. The germline gives CDR1 SGHRS, CDR2 YFSETQ. This CDR3 comprises 14 residues. Trimming left V 1 base short and J 1 base short, with 5 bases between. CDR3 sequence reads: CASSLTGNTGELFF. The CDR3 bases are TGCGCCAGCAGCTTGACGGGGAACACCGGGGAGCTGTTTTTT.

V and J are TRBV3-1 (or the pseudogene TRBV3-2) and TRBJ2-7; TRBD1 matches 8 bases. The CDR3 runs to 15 residues. Germline V gene lookup returns CDR1 LGHDT and CDR2 YNNKEL (reference sequence). Losses at the gene ends were 3 bases for V and 3 bases for J; bases not matched to a gene: 7. The CDR3 sequence: CASSQFGGTGYEQYF. The CDR3 DNA follows: TGTGCCAGCAGCCAGTTCGGAGGGACAGGCTACGAGCAGTACTTC.

The chain has TRBV5-1 and TRBJ2-5; the D gene is possibly TRBD2 (7 bases). Trimming left V 3 bases short and J 4 bases short, with 16 bases between. This CDR3 spans 15 amino acids. CDR1 SGHRS and CDR2 YFSETQ come from the germline V gene. CDR3 sequence: CASSSPGGRGETQYF. Written as DNA, the CDR3 is TGCGCCAGCAGCTCACCCGGGGGGCGCGGAGAGACCCAGTACTTC. Using reference TRBV5-1 and TRBJ2-5 for the parts outside the CDR3, the full variable domain is KAGVTQTPRYLIKTRGQQVTLSCSPISGHRSVSWYQQTPGQGLQFLFEYFSETQRNKGNFPGRFSGRQFSNSRSEMNVSTLELGDSALYLCASSSPGGRGETQYFGPGTRLLVL.

J is TRBJ1-1 and V is TRBV4-1, with TRBD1 identical over 8 bases. The V segment lost 1 base and the J segment 3 bases; nucleotides outside the gene matches: 4. This CDR3 comprises 15 residues. Germline lookup yields CDR1 MGHRA and CDR2 YSYEKL. In DNA, the CDR3 is TGCGCCAGCAGCCAAGGGGACAGGTGGGACACTGAAGCTTTCTTT. Its protein is CASSQGDRWDTEAFF.

This clone was observed once. The chain has TRBV18 and TRBJ1-1, with TRBD1 identical over 7 bases. From germline, CDR1 is KGHSH and CDR2 LQKENI. Trimming took 3 bases from V and 1 from J; bases not matched to a gene: 8. CDR3 length equals 16 residues. The CDR3 reads CASSPARGLGNTEAFF. The CDR3 DNA reads TGTGCCAGCTCACCTGCCAGGGGGTTAGGGAACACTGAAGCTTTCTTT.

The chain carries TRBV19 and TRBJ1-1; 8 nucleotides agree with TRBD1. Trimming took 8 bases from V and 1 from J; bases not matched to a gene: 18. Germline assignment: CDR1 LNHDA and CDR2 SQIVND (reference sequence). The CDR3 is made up of 18 amino acids. This CDR3 reads CASCAPPGGVGENTEAFF. The DNA of the CDR3 is TGTGCCAGTTGTGCACCCCCAGGGGGCGTTGGGGAGAACACTGAAGCTTTCTTT.

The CDR3 reads CASSLYQGLDEQYF. CDR3 DNA: TGTGCCAGCAGCTTATATCAGGGATTGGACGAGCAGTACTTC. The rearrangement links TRBV7-2 to TRBJ2-7, with a weak D call TRBD1 (5 bases). CDR3 size: 14 residues. Trimming removed 2 bases from V and 5 bases from J, with 13 bases in between. Per the germline V gene, CDR1 is SGHTA and CDR2 is FQGNSA.

This chain joins TRBV7-9 and TRBJ1-4; D is unclear. V was pared by 0 bases and J by 7 bases, with 9 bases between. CDR3 length: 14 amino acids. The germline V gene has CDR1 SEHNR and CDR2 FQNEAQ (reference sequence). CDR3: CASSLALGGEKLFF. The CDR3 nucleotides read TGTGCCAGCAGCTTAGCCTTAGGAGGTGAAAAACTGTTTTTT.

As for this clone: Its ends do not fully match the called genes, so a read error is possible. V is TRBV6-5 and J is TRBJ1-2, with D tentatively TRBD1 (6 bases). This CDR3 contains 14 residues. Germline loops: CDR1 MNHEY, CDR2 SVGAGI. The CDR3 bases are TGTGCCAGCAGGGGGGTCTGGGCAGGGGAGAGGTTCGAATTC. Its translation: CASRGVWAGERFEF.

The chain combines TRBV5-1 with TRBJ1-3, with 8 bases aligning to TRBD1. Germline trimming cut 1 base from V and 6 bases from J; bases unmatched to any gene: 6. Germline CDR1 SGHRS, CDR2 YFSETQ. The CDR3 is 15 amino acids. Written as DNA, the CDR3 is TGCGCCAGCAGCTTGTGGGGACAGGAACAAAACACCATATATTTT. It translates to CASSLWGQEQNTIYF.

This clone was counted a single time. This chain connects TRBV5-5 to TRBJ2-7, with TRBD1 identical over 10 bases. CDR3 length: 15 amino acids. The trim removed 2 bases at V and 2 bases at J, leaving 4 bases unmatched. CDR1 and CDR2 from the germline V gene are SGHKS and YYEKEE (reference sequence). The chain's CDR3 is CASSFTGTGAYEQYF. In DNA form, the CDR3 reads TGTGCCAGCAGCTTCACCGGGACAGGGGCCTACGAGCAGTACTTC.